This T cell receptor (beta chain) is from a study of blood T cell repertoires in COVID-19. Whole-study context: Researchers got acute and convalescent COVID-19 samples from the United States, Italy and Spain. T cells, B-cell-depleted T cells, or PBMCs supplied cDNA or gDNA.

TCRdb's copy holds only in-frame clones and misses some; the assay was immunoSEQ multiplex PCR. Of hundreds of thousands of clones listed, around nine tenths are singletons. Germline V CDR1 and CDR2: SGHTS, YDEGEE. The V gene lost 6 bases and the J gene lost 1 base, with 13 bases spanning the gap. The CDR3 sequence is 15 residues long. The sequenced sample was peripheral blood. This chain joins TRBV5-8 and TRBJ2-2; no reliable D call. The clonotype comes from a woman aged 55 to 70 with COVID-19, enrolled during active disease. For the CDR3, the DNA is TGTGCCAGCACACCGTACCAGCGGAACACCGGGGAGCTGTTTTTT. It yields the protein CASTPYQRNTGELFF. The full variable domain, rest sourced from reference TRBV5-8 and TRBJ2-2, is EAGVTQSPTHLIKTRGQQATLRCSPISGHTSVYWYQQALGLGLQFLLWYDEGEERNRGNFPPRFSGRQFPNYSSELNVNALELEDSALYLCASTPYQRNTGELFFGEGSRLTVL.